The T cell receptor (beta chain) described here comes from a study of T-cell memory formation after mild COVID-19. The CDR3 extends over 14 amino acids. CDR1 is KGHDR, CDR2 SFDVKD, per germline. From the 5' RACE reads, TCRdb called clonotypes with MiXCR, one entry per CDR3 protein. This repertoire shows hundreds of thousands of distinct CDR3 sequences, about 20% found once; its top ten account for around 7.7%. This clonotype was seen many times. Antigen: not known. An end of the junction does not agree with germline; a read error may underlie this. Study-wide results and caveats: Second-wave clones that peaked on day 37 lacked confirmed SARS-CoV-2 specificity. Prior to infection, memory already included some responding clones, suggesting cross-reactive memory joined.

The sequenced sample consisted of PBMCs or a T cell subset sorted from them (not recorded which). The genes are TRBV24-1 and TRBJ1-3; D is uncertain. The TCR comes from an adult woman who had mild COVID-19 (a few samples of this study predate the infection). Cell type and time point are not known. The CDR3 here is CATSIDGSANTIYF. The CDR3 DNA reads as TGTGCCACCAGTATCGACGGATCTGCAAACACCATATATTTT.